This is a list of T cell receptor beta chains from one sample in a study of cytotoxic CD8 clonotypes in ibrutinib-treated CLL. TCRdb keeps only in-frame clones here, not all; method: immunoSEQ multiplex PCR. The repertoire includes about 300,000 clones, about 61% of them detected once, and roughly 6.7% sits in the top ten. The specimen comprised PBMCs, sampled after 36 months of ibrutinib treatment. The source is a human donor with chronic lymphocytic leukemia. CDR3s include the opening cysteine and the closing phenylalanine or tryptophan. Each record gives: V gene, D gene, CDR3 length, J gene, clone size, CDR3 protein, CDR3 DNA. D genes are given only for firm matches. Clone size, where shown, is once, few, many, or a class for clones that have expanded.

TRBV4-3,.,20,TRBJ1-5,.,CASSQDWGRGLGTRVLPQHF,TGCGCCAGCAGCCAAGATTGGGGAAGGGGACTTGGGACGCGGGTGTTGCCCCAGCATTTT
TRBV5-1,TRBD2,15,TRBJ2-3,few,CASSPGTSVEDTQYF,TGCGCCAGCAGCCCCGGGACTAGCGTTGAAGATACGCAGTATTTT
TRBV7-9,.,15,TRBJ1-6,.,CASSWGMGNNSPLHF,TGTGCCAGCAGCTGGGGGATGGGTAATAATTCACCCCTCCACTTT
TRBV28,.,15,TRBJ2-2,.,CASSPRQMIAGELFF,TGTGCCAGCAGTCCCCGACAGATGATCGCCGGGGAGCTGTTTTTT
TRBV5-4,.,15,TRBJ1-6,few,CASSLSNPGQSPLHF,TGTGCCAGCAGCTTGTCCAACCCCGGACAGTCACCCCTCCACTTT
TRBV7-9,.,12,TRBJ2-7,.,CASSYETYEQYF,TGTGCCAGCAGCTATGAAACCTACGAGCAGTACTTC
TRBV25-1,.,14,TRBJ2-6,.,CASSDFEAPNVLTF,TGTGCCAGCAGTGATTTCGAGGCACCCAACGTCCTGACTTTC
TRBV5-8,TRBD1,13,TRBJ1-5,few,CASSQQGNQPQHF,TGTGCCAGCAGCCAACAGGGGAATCAGCCCCAGCATTTT
TRBV9,TRBD2,18,TRBJ2-3,.,CASSSPDTAGGPTDTQYF,TGTGCCAGCAGCTCCCCAGACACGGCGGGGGGGCCCACAGATACGCAGTATTTT
TRBV5-1,.,15,TRBJ2-1,.,CASRSDPSSYNEQFF,TGCGCCAGCAGATCAGACCCAAGCTCCTACAATGAGCAGTTCTTC
TRBV5-1,.,15,TRBJ2-7,few,CASSLAGTSTYEQYF,TGCGCCAGCAGCTTGGCCGGGACCTCCACCTACGAGCAGTACTTC
TRBV6-5,TRBD2,14,TRBJ2-7,.,CASRLTSGAYEQYF,TGTGCCAGCAGACTTACTAGCGGAGCCTACGAGCAGTACTTC
TRBV6-1,TRBD1,14,TRBJ2-7,.,CASSPTGVIYEQYF,TGTGCCAGCAGTCCCACAGGGGTTATCTACGAGCAGTACTTC
TRBV29-1,.,15,TRBJ1-5,.,CSLTTARGTNQPQHF,TGCAGCCTTACCACTGCCAGGGGTACCAATCAGCCCCAGCATTTT
TRBV28,.,16,TRBJ2-5,.,CASSSPRAVYQETQYF,TGTGCCAGCAGCTCCCCTAGAGCCGTATACCAAGAGACCCAGTACTTC
TRBV23-1,.,15,TRBJ1-4,few,CASSHRRVTNEKLFF,TGCGCCAGCAGTCATCGGAGGGTGACTAATGAAAAACTGTTTTTT
TRBV7-2,.,12,TRBJ2-3,.,CASSSSGDTQYF,TGTGCCAGCAGCAGTTCTGGGGATACGCAGTATTTT
TRBV6-6,.,13,TRBJ1-1,.,CASLIGGRTEAFF,TGTGCCAGCCTTATCGGGGGTCGCACTGAAGCTTTCTTT
TRBV6-1,.,15,TRBJ2-7,.,CASSLSRDGYYEQYF,TGTGCCAGCAGTTTATCCCGGGACGGGTACTACGAGCAGTACTTC
TRBV27,TRBD2,15,TRBJ2-1,.,CASSSLAGVRNEQFF,TGTGCCAGCAGTTCCCTAGCGGGAGTGAGGAATGAGCAGTTCTTC
TRBV9,.,15,TRBJ2-7,few,CASSAPGTRPYEQYF,TGTGCCAGCAGCGCGCCCGGGACAAGACCCTACGAGCAGTACTTC